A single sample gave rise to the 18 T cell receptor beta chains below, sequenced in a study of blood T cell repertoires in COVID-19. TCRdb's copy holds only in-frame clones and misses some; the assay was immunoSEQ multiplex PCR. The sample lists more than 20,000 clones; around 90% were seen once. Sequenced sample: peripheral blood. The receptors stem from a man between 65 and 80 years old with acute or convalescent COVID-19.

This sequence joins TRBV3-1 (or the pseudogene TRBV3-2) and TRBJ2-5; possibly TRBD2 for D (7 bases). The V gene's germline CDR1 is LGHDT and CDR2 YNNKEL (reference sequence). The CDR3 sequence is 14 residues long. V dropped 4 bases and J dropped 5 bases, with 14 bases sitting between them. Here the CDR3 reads CASSPLGRGETQYF. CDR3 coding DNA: TGTGCCAGCAGCCCCCTAGGGAGGGGGGAGACCCAGTACTTC.

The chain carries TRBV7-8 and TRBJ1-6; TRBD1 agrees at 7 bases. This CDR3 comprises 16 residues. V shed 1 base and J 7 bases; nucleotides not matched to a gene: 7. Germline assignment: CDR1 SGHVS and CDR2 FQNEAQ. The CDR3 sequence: CASSLEGGLPNSPLHF. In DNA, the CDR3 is TGTGCCAGCAGCTTAGAAGGGGGCCTTCCGAATTCACCCCTCCACTTT.

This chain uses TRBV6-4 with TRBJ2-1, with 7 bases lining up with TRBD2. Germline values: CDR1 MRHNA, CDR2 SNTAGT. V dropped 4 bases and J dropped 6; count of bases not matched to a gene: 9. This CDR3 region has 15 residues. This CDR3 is CASSVEAGLSNEQFF. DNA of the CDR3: TGTGCCAGCAGTGTTGAAGCGGGATTAAGCAATGAGCAGTTCTTC.

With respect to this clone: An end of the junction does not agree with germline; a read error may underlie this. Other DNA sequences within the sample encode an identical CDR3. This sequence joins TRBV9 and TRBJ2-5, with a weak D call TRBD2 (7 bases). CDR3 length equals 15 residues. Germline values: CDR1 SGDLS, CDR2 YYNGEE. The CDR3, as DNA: TGCCCCACCAGCGGAGGGGGGGGGCCCCAAGAGACCCAGTACTTC. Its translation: CPTSGGGGPQETQYF.

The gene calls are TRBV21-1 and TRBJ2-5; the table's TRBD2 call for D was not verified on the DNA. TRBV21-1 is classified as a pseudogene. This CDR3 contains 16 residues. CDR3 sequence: CASSTRVWTRAETQYF. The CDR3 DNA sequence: TGTGCCAGCAGCACCCGGGTTTGGACTAGAGCAGAGACCCAGTACTTC.

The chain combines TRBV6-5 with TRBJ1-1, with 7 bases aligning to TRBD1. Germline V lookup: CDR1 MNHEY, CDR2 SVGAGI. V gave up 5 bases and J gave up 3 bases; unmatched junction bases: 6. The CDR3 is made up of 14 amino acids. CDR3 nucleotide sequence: TGTGCCAGCAGTCGGGACAGAGGGGACACTGAAGCTTTCTTT. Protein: CASSRDRGDTEAFF.

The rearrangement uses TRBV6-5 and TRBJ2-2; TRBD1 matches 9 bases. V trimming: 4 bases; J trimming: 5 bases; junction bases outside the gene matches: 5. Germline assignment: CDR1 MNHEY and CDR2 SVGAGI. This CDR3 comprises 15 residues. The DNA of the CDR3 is TGTGCCAGCAGTTCGGGACAGGGAAGGACCGGGGAGCTGTTTTTT. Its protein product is CASSSGQGRTGELFF.

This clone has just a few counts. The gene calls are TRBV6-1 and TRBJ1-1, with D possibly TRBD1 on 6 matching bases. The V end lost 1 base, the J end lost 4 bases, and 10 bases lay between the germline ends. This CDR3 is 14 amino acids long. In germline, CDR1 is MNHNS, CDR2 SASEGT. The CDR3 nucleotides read TGTGCCAGCAGTGAAGGAGGGGGTCTCACTGAAGCTTTCTTT. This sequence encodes CASSEGGGLTEAFF.

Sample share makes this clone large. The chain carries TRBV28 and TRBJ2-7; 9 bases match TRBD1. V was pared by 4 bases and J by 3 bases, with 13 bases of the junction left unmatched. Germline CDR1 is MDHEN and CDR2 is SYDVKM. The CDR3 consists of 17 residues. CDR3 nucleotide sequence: TGTGCCAGCAGTTCCTACATTACAGGGGGCTTCAACTACGAGCAGTACTTC. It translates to CASSSYITGGFNYEQYF.

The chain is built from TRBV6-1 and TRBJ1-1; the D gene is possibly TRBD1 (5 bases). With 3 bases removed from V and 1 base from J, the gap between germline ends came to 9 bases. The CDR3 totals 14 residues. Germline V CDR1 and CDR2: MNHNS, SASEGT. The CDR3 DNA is TGTGCCAGCAGTGAGCAGGGCCCGAACACTGAAGCTTTCTTT. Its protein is CASSEQGPNTEAFF.

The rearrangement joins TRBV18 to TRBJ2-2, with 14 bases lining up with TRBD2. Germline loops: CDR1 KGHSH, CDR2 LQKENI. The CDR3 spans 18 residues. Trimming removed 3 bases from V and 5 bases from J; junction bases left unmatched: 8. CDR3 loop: CASSPGTSGRLMTGELFF. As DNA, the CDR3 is TGTGCCAGCTCACCGGGGACTAGCGGGAGACTTATGACCGGGGAGCTGTTTTTT.

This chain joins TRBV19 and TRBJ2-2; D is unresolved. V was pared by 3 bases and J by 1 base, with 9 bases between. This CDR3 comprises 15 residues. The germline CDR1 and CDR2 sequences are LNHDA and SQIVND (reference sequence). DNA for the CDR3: TGTGCCAGTAGTATTCTAGAAAAGAACACCGGGGAGCTGTTTTTT. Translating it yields CASSILEKNTGELFF.

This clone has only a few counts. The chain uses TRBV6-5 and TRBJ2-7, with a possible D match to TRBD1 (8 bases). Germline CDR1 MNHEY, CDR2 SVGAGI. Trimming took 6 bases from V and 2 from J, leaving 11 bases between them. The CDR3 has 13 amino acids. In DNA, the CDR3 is TGTGCCAGCAGAGCGGGACAGGCCTACGAGCAGTACTTC. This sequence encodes CASRAGQAYEQYF.

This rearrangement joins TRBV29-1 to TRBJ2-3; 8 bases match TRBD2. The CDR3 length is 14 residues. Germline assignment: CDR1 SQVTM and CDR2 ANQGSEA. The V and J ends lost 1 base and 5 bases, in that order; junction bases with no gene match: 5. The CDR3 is CSVEAGRGRDTQYF. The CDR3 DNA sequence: TGCAGCGTTGAAGCCGGGAGGGGGAGAGATACGCAGTATTTT.

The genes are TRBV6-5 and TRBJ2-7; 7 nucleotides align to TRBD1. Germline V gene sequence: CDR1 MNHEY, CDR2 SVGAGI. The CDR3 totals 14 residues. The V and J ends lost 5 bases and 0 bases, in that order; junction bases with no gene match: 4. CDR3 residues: CASSLTGSSYEQYF. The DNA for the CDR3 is TGTGCCAGCAGTCTGACAGGGAGCTCCTACGAGCAGTACTTC.

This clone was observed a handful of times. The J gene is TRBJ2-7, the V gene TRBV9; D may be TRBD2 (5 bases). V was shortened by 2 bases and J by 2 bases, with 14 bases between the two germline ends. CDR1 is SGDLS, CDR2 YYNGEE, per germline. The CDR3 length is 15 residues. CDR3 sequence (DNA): TGTGCCAGCAGCGTCAGCGGCGCTGGAGCCTACGAGCAGTACTTC. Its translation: CASSVSGAGAYEQYF.

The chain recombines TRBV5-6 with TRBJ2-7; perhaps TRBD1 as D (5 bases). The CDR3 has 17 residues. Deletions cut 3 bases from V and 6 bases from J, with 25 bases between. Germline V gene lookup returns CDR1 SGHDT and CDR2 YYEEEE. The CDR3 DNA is TGTGCCAGCAGCTCGTGGCCCCGGAGTAGGGGTTTGGGCGAGCAGTACTTC. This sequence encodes CASSSWPRSRGLGEQYF.

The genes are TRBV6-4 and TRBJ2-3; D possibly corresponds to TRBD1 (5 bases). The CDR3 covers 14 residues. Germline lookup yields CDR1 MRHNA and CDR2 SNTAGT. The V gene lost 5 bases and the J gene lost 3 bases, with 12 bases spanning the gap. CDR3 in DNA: TGTGCCAGCAGTAACATGGCAGGGACAGATACGCAGTATTTT. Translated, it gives CASSNMAGTDTQYF.